This T cell receptor (beta chain) originates from a study of blood T cell repertoires in COVID-19. Overall study: Samples representing acute and convalescent COVID-19 were sourced from the United States, Italy and Spain. PBMCs, B-cell-depleted T cells, or T cells were the source of the cDNA or gDNA that made up the material.

V lost 4 bases, J lost 2 bases, and 11 bases stayed unmatched. Per the germline V gene, CDR1 is SGDLS and CDR2 is YYNGEE. CDR3 size: 18 residues. Authors' methods: Amplification from reference gene primers served as the basis for estimated nucleated cell counts. Libraries were prepared by immunoSEQ multiplex PCR; TCRdb keeps only in-frame clonotypes and omits some of them. That table furnishes V, J and clone size, whereas the DNA furnished D and trimming. The sample lists under 150,000 clones, roughly 83% seen once, with under 3% in the top ten. This TCR was sampled from a man aged 25-45 years with acute or convalescent COVID-19. The rearrangement joins TRBV9 to TRBJ2-3; 12 bases fit TRBD2. The sequenced sample consisted of peripheral blood. CDR3 DNA sequence: TGTGCCAGCAGCCCACTACTAGCGGGGGGACCTTTCACAGATACGCAGTATTTT. The encoded protein is CASSPLLAGGPFTDTQYF.